One and the same sample provided the 10 T cell receptor beta chains below, sequenced in a study of blood T cells in healthy people across ages. The authors ran a second PCR of roughly 6 to 12 cycles using a sample-barcoded 5' primer and a J-beta primer mix. TCRdb reprocessed the 5' RACE reads via MiXCR and lists one record per CDR3 protein. Of roughly 570,000 distinct CDR3 sequences listed, roughly 29% are singletons. The material sequenced was blood. These receptors originate from a woman aged 70-85 years in good health.

The gene calls are TRBV29-1 and TRBJ1-2; D unresolved. Germline values: CDR1 SQVTM, CDR2 ANQGSEA. The CDR3 consists of 14 residues. V was pared by 5 bases and J by 6 bases, with 19 bases between. The CDR3 loop reads CSVPRAPRRDGYTF. The CDR3 DNA reads TGCAGCGTTCCCCGGGCCCCGAGGAGGGATGGCTACACCTTC.

The chain carries TRBV12-3 or TRBV12-4 and TRBJ2-5, with TRBD2 matching 8 bases. This CDR3 region has 15 residues. The V and J ends lost 7 bases and 3 bases, in that order; junction bases with no gene match: 10. The CDR3 loop is CASTQSPGGEETQYF. Written as DNA, the CDR3 is TGTGCCAGCACTCAATCCCCGGGGGGGGAAGAGACCCAGTACTTC.

The chain links TRBV7-6 to TRBJ2-1, with 16 bases fitting TRBD2. The length of the CDR3 is 16 residues. The junction had 6 bases not matched to a gene; V was cut back by 4 bases and J by 9 bases. The germline V gene encodes CDR1 SGHVS and CDR2 FNYEAQ. The CDR3: CASSSGLAGGKGEQFF. As DNA, the CDR3 is TGTGCCAGCAGCTCGGGACTAGCGGGGGGGAAGGGTGAGCAGTTCTTC.

V and J are TRBV11-2 and TRBJ2-7; D is unresolved. The better agreement between TRBJ2-5 and the DNA end casts doubt on the J call. The CDR3 runs 14 residues. The V gene's germline CDR1 is SGHAT and CDR2 FQNNGV. The CDR3 region is CASSHTNPAETQYF. CDR3 coding DNA: TGTGCCAGCAGTCATACCAACCCGGCAGAGACCCAGTACTTC.

In this sample, this clonotype turned up a few times. This rearrangement joins TRBV15 to TRBJ2-7; 13 nucleotides agree with TRBD2. The CDR3 contains 16 residues. The junction had 3 bases not matched to a gene; V was cut back by 0 bases and J by 4 bases. Germline CDR1 and CDR2: LNHNV and YYDKDF (reference sequence). The CDR3 loop reads CATSRDQTSGGYEQYF. The CDR3 nucleotides read TGTGCCACCAGCAGAGATCAGACTAGCGGGGGGTACGAGCAGTACTTC. Full variable domain (outside the CDR3, taken from reference TRBV15 and TRBJ2-7): DAMVIQNPRYQVTQFGKPVTLSCSQTLNHNVMYWYQQKSSQAPKLLFHYYDKDFNNEADTPDNFQSRRPNTSFCFLDIRSPGLGDTAMYLCATSRDQTSGGYEQYFGPGTRLTVT.

In this sample, this clonotype turned up a few times. The chain joins TRBV11-2 to TRBJ1-2, with D perhaps matching TRBD1 (6 bases). V shed 1 base and J shed 7 bases, with 16 bases lying between them. Germline CDR1 and CDR2: SGHAT and FQNNGV. The CDR3 contains 15 residues. The CDR3 DNA reads as TGTGCCAGCAGCTTAGTCCCGGGACAAGGGGGTGGCTACACCTTC. It is translated as CASSLVPGQGGGYTF.

This clonotype has just a few counts. The chain has TRBV20-1 and TRBJ1-2, with D maybe TRBD1 (5 bases). Germline CDR1 is DFQATT and CDR2 is SNEGSKA (reference sequence). This CDR3 has 15 residues. V lost 2 bases and J 1 base, leaving 14 bases between the germline ends. As DNA, the CDR3 is TGCAGTGCTAGACTTGCTGGGGGGAATAACTATGGCTACACCTTC. This codes for CSARLAGGNNYGYTF.

This clonotype has more than one count but fewer than ten. J is TRBJ2-5 and V is TRBV7-2; 8 bases agree with TRBD2. This CDR3 spans 17 amino acids. Unmatched junction bases numbered 17, after V lost 4 bases and J lost 7 bases. The V gene's germline CDR1 is SGHTA and CDR2 FQGNSA. CDR3 bases: TGTGCCAGCAGCTCCAGTCCGGGACTAGAGGGCCGGGGGACCCAGTACTTC. This translates into CASSSSPGLEGRGTQYF.

This clonotype was seen a handful of times. The gene calls are TRBV11-2 and TRBJ2-7, with 8 nucleotides matching TRBD1. Looked up from germline, CDR1 is SGHAT and CDR2 is FQNNGV. J lost 3 bases, V lost 5 bases, and 6 bases had no gene match. The CDR3 is made up of 14 amino acids. In nucleotides, the CDR3 is TGTGCCAGCAGCCCCGGACAGGGCCACTACGAGCAGTACTTC. The encoded protein is CASSPGQGHYEQYF.

The chain employs TRBV11-3 and TRBJ2-3; D is unclear. CDR1 is SGHNT, CDR2 YENEEA, per germline. Between the trimmed V and J ends, which lost 5 bases and 0 bases, there was a span of 18 bases. The CDR3 length is 17 residues. The CDR3 sequence is CASSPRWVPYSTDTQYF. CDR3 in DNA: TGTGCCAGCAGCCCCAGGTGGGTCCCTTACAGCACAGATACGCAGTATTTT.